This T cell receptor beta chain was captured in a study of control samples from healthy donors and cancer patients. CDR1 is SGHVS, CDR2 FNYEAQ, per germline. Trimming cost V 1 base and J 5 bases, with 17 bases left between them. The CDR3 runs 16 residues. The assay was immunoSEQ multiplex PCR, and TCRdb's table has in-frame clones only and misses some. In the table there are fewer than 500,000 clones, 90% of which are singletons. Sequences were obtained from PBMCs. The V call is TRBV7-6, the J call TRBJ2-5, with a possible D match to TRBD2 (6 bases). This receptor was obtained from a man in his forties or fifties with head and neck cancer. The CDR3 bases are TGTGCCAGCAGCTTAGGGGGCGTGGAGGGCGCGGAGACCCAGTACTTC. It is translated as CASSLGGVEGAETQYF.